The 26 T cell receptor beta chains below were found in one sample sequenced in a study of cytomegalovirus exposure and HLA in healthy donors. With 60 Vbeta and 13 Jbeta primers, the PCR was carried out. This table comes from immunoSEQ multiplex PCR, and its TCRdb copy is limited to in-frame clones, with some not included. The sample consists of roughly 150,000 clones, roughly 80% of them appearing once. The material sequenced was PBMCs. The receptors were sampled from a male donor in good health and CMV-seropositive.

J is TRBJ1-2 and V is TRBV5-4, with 7 positions matching TRBD1. Germline values: CDR1 SGHNT, CDR2 YYREEE (reference sequence). This CDR3 has 16 residues. V was clipped by 3 bases and J by 0 bases; unmatched bases: 8. DNA of the CDR3: TGTGCCAGCAGCTCGTCGCGACAGGGTACTAACTATGGCTACACCTTC. Translation: CASSSSRQGTNYGYTF.

This clone came up once. The gene calls are TRBV27 and TRBJ1-6; 7 nucleotides align to TRBD1. Looked up from germline, CDR1 is MNHEY and CDR2 is SMNVEV (reference sequence). The CDR3 totals 16 residues. After removal of 3 bases from V and 0 bases from J, the junction contained 2 bases not matched to a gene. The CDR3 reads CASSLGQYSYNSPLHF. Here the CDR3 DNA reads TGTGCCAGCAGTTTGGGACAGTACTCCTATAATTCACCCCTCCACTTT.

The chain couples TRBV27 to TRBJ2-7, with 7 bases lining up with TRBD2. The V segment lost 5 bases and the J segment 4 bases; nucleotides outside the gene matches: 20. Germline CDR1 reads MNHEY; CDR2 reads SMNVEV (reference sequence). The CDR3 is made up of 18 amino acids. CDR3 protein: CASSPRRETGLSLYEQYF. As DNA, the CDR3 is TGTGCCAGCAGTCCTAGGCGGGAGACGGGACTGAGTTTATACGAGCAGTACTTC.

The chain employs TRBV30 and TRBJ2-3, with D unclear. Trimming stripped 2 bases from V and 7 bases from J, with 7 bases between. The CDR3 totals 11 residues. CDR1 is GTSNPN and CDR2 is SVGIG in the germline V gene (reference sequence). The CDR3 is CAWSNYHTQYF. The CDR3 bases are TGTGCCTGGAGTAACTACCATACGCAGTATTTT.

This clone has only one observation. This chain connects TRBV9 to TRBJ1-1; 9 bases map to TRBD1. This CDR3 is 12 amino acids long. Per the germline V gene, CDR1 is SGDLS and CDR2 is YYNGEE. Trimming took 3 bases from V and 11 from J; bases not matched to a gene: 5. The DNA for the CDR3 is TGTGCCAGCAGCGGGACAGGGGCTCAGGCTTTCTTT. Amino acid sequence: CASSGTGAQAFF.

This clone was picked up one time. The chain uses TRBV4-3 and TRBJ1-4; no reliable D call. The germline V gene encodes CDR1 LGHNA and CDR2 YSLEER. This CDR3 has 16 amino acids. V lost 0 bases, J lost 3 bases, and 11 bases lay in between. This CDR3 is CASSQDTPGANEKLFF. For the CDR3, the DNA is TGCGCCAGCAGCCAAGATACGCCCGGGGCTAATGAAAAACTGTTTTTT.

This chain connects TRBV25-1 to TRBJ2-2, with D possibly matching TRBD1 (6 bases). CDR3 size: 17 residues. Germline assignment: CDR1 MGHDK and CDR2 SYGVNS. V gave up 0 bases and J gave up 7 bases, with 18 bases separating them. The CDR3 loop is CASSEYNRDTPHGELFF. As DNA, the CDR3 is TGTGCCAGCAGTGAATACAATCGGGACACCCCTCACGGGGAGCTGTTTTTT.

The chain links TRBV27 to TRBJ2-1; the match to TRBD2 covers 7 bases. V gave up 2 bases and J gave up 7 bases; unmatched junction bases: 26. The germline gives CDR1 MNHEY, CDR2 SMNVEV (reference sequence). CDR3 length: 21 residues. Written as DNA, the CDR3 is TGTGCCAGCAGTTTAAGAGGAGGCGTGGGAGGGCCCTCTTATACCGGGAATGAGCAGTTCTTC. This gives the protein CASSLRGGVGGPSYTGNEQFF.

The rearrangement links TRBV4-1 to TRBJ2-1; TRBD2 matches at 16 bases. The CDR3 runs 18 residues. Germline loops: CDR1 MGHRA, CDR2 YSYEKL. Germline trimming cut 0 bases from V and 8 bases from J; bases unmatched to any gene: 7. This chain's CDR3 is CASSQDRGLAGGRDEQFF. For the CDR3, the DNA is TGCGCCAGCAGCCAAGATCGGGGACTAGCGGGGGGGCGAGATGAGCAGTTCTTC.

The chain has TRBV30 and TRBJ1-5; D remains unclear. This CDR3 region has 15 residues. Germline CDR1 and CDR2: GTSNPN and SVGIG (reference sequence). Trimming took 3 bases from V and 7 from J, leaving 19 bases between them. CDR3 sequence (DNA): TGTGCCTGGAGCGCCCCGGGGTCCATGCTACAGCCCCAGCATTTT. Amino acid sequence: CAWSAPGSMLQPQHF.

This chain links TRBV4-1 with TRBJ1-1; the D gene is possibly TRBD1 (6 bases). Germline lookup yields CDR1 MGHRA and CDR2 YSYEKL. CDR3 length equals 13 residues. V lost 3 bases and J 5 bases, leaving 10 bases between the germline ends. Written as DNA, the CDR3 is TGCGCCAGCAGCCATCAAGGACAGACTGAAGCTTTCTTT. Translated, it gives CASSHQGQTEAFF.

The chain links TRBV6-1 to TRBJ1-5, with D unclear. Germline V gene lookup returns CDR1 MNHNS and CDR2 SASEGT. The CDR3 length is 12 residues. Trimming stripped 6 bases from V and 4 bases from J, with 7 bases between. The DNA of the CDR3 is TGTGCCAGCAGGGGCGCAAATCAGCCCCAGCATTTT. Encoded protein: CASRGANQPQHF.

V is TRBV5-1 and J is TRBJ1-1, with D unclear. This CDR3 is built from 15 residues. Trimming took 1 base from V and 1 from J, leaving 11 bases between them. The V gene's germline CDR1 is SGHRS and CDR2 YFSETQ. CDR3 coding DNA: TGCGCCAGCAGCTTGATTAGTGTATGGAACACTGAAGCTTTCTTT. It is translated as CASSLISVWNTEAFF.

The chain couples TRBV5-1 to TRBJ2-7; no clear D. The germline gives CDR1 SGHRS, CDR2 YFSETQ. V lost 5 bases and J lost 3, with 9 bases in between. The CDR3 is made up of 12 amino acids. The chain's CDR3 is CASRGSGYEQYF. In DNA, the CDR3 is TGCGCCAGCAGGGGTTCAGGCTACGAGCAGTACTTC. The variable domain in full, completed from reference TRBV5-1 and TRBJ2-7, reads KAGVTQTPRYLIKTRGQQVTLSCSPISGHRSVSWYQQTPGQGLQFLFEYFSETQRNKGNFPGRFSGRQFSNSRSEMNVSTLELGDSALYLCASRGSGYEQYFGPGTRLTVT.

The V and J genes are TRBV4-3 and TRBJ2-2; 10 bases agree with TRBD2. The CDR3 runs to 17 residues. V shed 4 bases, J shed 4 bases, and the junction held 9 bases outside the gene matches. Looked up from germline, CDR1 is LGHNA and CDR2 is YSLEER. The CDR3 sequence is CASSPASGSSRTGELFF. The CDR3 nucleotides are TGCGCCAGCAGCCCTGCTAGCGGGAGTAGTCGCACCGGGGAGCTGTTTTTT.

This clone occurred once. The chain couples TRBV30 to TRBJ1-1; TRBD1 might be the D (6 bases). Germline CDR1 reads GTSNPN; CDR2 reads SVGIG (reference sequence). The V end was cut by 2 bases, the J end by 5 bases, with 18 bases between. The CDR3 length is 15 residues. In DNA form, the CDR3 reads TGTGCCTGGAGTATACAGGGCGGGGGATGGACTGAAGCTTTCTTT. This gives the protein CAWSIQGGGWTEAFF. The full variable domain, completed using reference TRBV30 and TRBJ1-1, is SQTIHQWPATLVQPVGSPLSLECTVEGTSNPNLYWYRQAAGRGLQLLFYSVGIGQISSEVPQNLSASRPQDRQFILSSKKLLLSDSGFYLCAWSIQGGGWTEAFFGQGTRLTVV.

CDR3 amino acids: CASSLVGQAYGYTF. The CDR3, as DNA: TGTGCCAGCAGTTTAGTTGGACAGGCCTATGGCTACACCTTC. V is TRBV28 and J is TRBJ1-2, with 7 bases identical to TRBD1. Trimming at V came to 2 bases and at J to 4 bases, leaving 4 bases not matched to a gene. CDR1 and CDR2 from the germline V gene are MDHEN and SYDVKM. The CDR3 runs 14 residues.

A single count supports this clone. This chain links TRBV6-5 with TRBJ2-5; a weak D match, TRBD2 (6 bases). Between the trimmed V and J ends, which lost 6 bases and 5 bases, there was a span of 19 bases. CDR1 is MNHEY and CDR2 is SVGAGI in the germline V gene. This CDR3 is 15 amino acids long. DNA for the CDR3: TGTGCCAGCAGGGAGGGTGGGGGGATGTGGGAGACCCAGTACTTC. It codes for CASREGGGMWETQYF.

The V gene is TRBV4-3, the J gene TRBJ2-1, with TRBD2 matching 8 bases. J was trimmed by 9 bases and V by 0 bases; bases with no gene match: 4. Germline V CDR1 and CDR2: LGHNA, YSLEER. CDR3 length: 14 amino acids. This CDR3 reads CASSQDRGLGEQFF. The CDR3 bases are TGCGCCAGCAGCCAAGACCGGGGACTAGGTGAGCAGTTCTTC.

The chain recombines TRBV5-6 with TRBJ1-2; 7 nucleotides line up with TRBD1. V was clipped by 3 bases and J by 4 bases; unmatched bases: 12. Germline CDR1 is SGHDT and CDR2 is YYEEEE. CDR3 length equals 16 residues. The CDR3 DNA sequence: TGTGCCAGCAGCTCGCCCGGACAGGCGTTTACCTATGGCTACACCTTC. Its protein is CASSSPGQAFTYGYTF.

J is TRBJ1-5 and V is TRBV2; TRBD1 might be the D (5 bases). The CDR3 covers 15 residues. Germline loops: CDR1 SNHLY, CDR2 FYNNEI. Between the trimmed V and J ends, which lost 6 bases and 1 base, there was a span of 13 bases. CDR3 coding DNA: TGTGCCAGCAGAACCGGACACAACAGCAATCAGCCCCAGCATTTT. This encodes CASRTGHNSNQPQHF.

The chain employs TRBV19 and TRBJ1-3, with D perhaps matching TRBD1 (6 bases). The CDR3 extends over 16 amino acids. Germline assignment: CDR1 LNHDA and CDR2 SQIVND (reference sequence). Trimming pared 3 bases from V and 2 bases from J, leaving 14 bases between. For the CDR3, the DNA is TGTGCCAGTAGTATCCAGGGGTCGGTGGCTGGAAACACCATATATTTT. Encoded protein: CASSIQGSVAGNTIYF. The full variable domain, completed using reference TRBV19 and TRBJ1-3, is DGGITQSPKYLFRKEGQNVTLSCEQNLNHDAMYWYRQDPGQGLRLIYYSQIVNDFQKGDIAEGYSVSREKKESFPLTVTSAQKNPTAFYLCASSIQGSVAGNTIYFGEGSWLTVV.

V is TRBV27 and J is TRBJ1-1; 8 nucleotides line up with TRBD1. The CDR3 sequence is 14 residues long. J gave up 5 bases and V 8 bases, and 10 bases lay outside the gene matches. Looked up from germline, CDR1 is MNHEY and CDR2 is SMNVEV (reference sequence). The CDR3 spells CASQRGQAGTEAFF. CDR3 in DNA: TGTGCCAGCCAGAGGGGACAGGCGGGGACTGAAGCTTTCTTT.

This chain connects TRBV5-6 to TRBJ2-6, with 12 positions matching TRBD2. V dropped 1 base and J dropped 11; count of bases not matched to a gene: 10. Germline V lookup: CDR1 SGHDT, CDR2 YYEEEE. The CDR3 consists of 17 residues. DNA of the CDR3: TGTGCCAGCAGCTTGTCTAGCGGGGGGGGAAGGGTCGACGTCCTGACTTTC. Residues: CASSLSSGGGRVDVLTF.

This chain joins TRBV5-1 and TRBJ1-2, with 10 bases matching TRBD1. This CDR3 spans 15 amino acids. CDR1 is SGHRS, CDR2 YFSETQ, per germline. The trim removed 4 bases at V and 8 bases at J, leaving 11 bases unmatched. The CDR3 region is CASSTDRGGVDGYTF. The CDR3 DNA follows: TGCGCCAGCAGCACGGACAGGGGGGGGGTGGACGGCTACACCTTC.

This rearrangement joins TRBV11-2 to TRBJ1-2, with TRBD1 identical over 7 bases. This CDR3 has 14 amino acids. Germline V gene sequence: CDR1 SGHAT, CDR2 FQNNGV. V shed 5 bases, J shed 5 bases, and the junction held 8 bases outside the gene matches. CDR3 residues: CASSPGDSFYGYTF. In DNA form, the CDR3 reads TGTGCCAGCAGCCCCGGGGACAGCTTTTATGGCTACACCTTC.